This paragraph reports one T cell receptor (beta chain). The target antigen is unknown. The data stem from a study of cytomegalovirus exposure and HLA in healthy donors. Trimming removed 5 bases at V and 1 base at J, with 8 bases between. The CDR3 loop spans 12 amino acids. Germline-derived CDR1 and CDR2 are SQVTM and ANQGSEA. Findings and limits, study-wide: For most TCR beta V segments, an earlier analysis put the productive rate at about 87% or about 30% of the time. Reportedly, cytomegalovirus status was diagnosed with high sensitivity and specificity.

Primers for the PCR totalled 60 Vbeta and 13 Jbeta. Using immunoSEQ multiplex PCR, the repertoire was profiled, and TCRdb retains in-frame clones only, with some absent. Of some 110,000 clones in the sample, over 12% were seen once. The specimen was PBMCs. The TCR originated in a female donor in good health and CMV-seronegative. The chain links TRBV29-1 to TRBJ2-5, with D unresolved. CDR3 DNA sequence: TGCAGCGTTATTTATCTCCAAGAGACCCAGTACTTC. The encoded protein is CSVIYLQETQYF.